The source of this TCR beta chain is a study of cytomegalovirus exposure and HLA in healthy donors. The PCR contained 60 Vbeta and 13 Jbeta primers. Repertoires were generated with immunoSEQ multiplex PCR, while TCRdb's copy carries only in-frame clones and drops some. The sample table sets out fewer than 35,000 clones. The CDR3 extends over 15 amino acids. With 6 bases removed from V and 4 bases from J, the gap between germline ends came to 19 bases. CDR1 is SEHNR, CDR2 FQNEAQ, per germline (reference sequence). The sequenced material came from PBMCs. The origin of this receptor is a female donor in good health and CMV-seronegative. The V and J genes are TRBV7-9 and TRBJ2-7, with TRBD2 as a possible D gene (6 bases). The CDR3 is CASRPYGGMSYEQYF. The CDR3 DNA reads as TGTGCCAGCAGACCTTACGGAGGGATGTCGTACGAGCAGTACTTC. The full variable domain, with the rest looked up from reference TRBV7-9 and TRBJ2-7, is DTGVSQNPRHKITKRGQNVTFRCDPISEHNRLYWYRQTLGQGPEFLTYFQNEAQLEKSRLLSDRFSAERPKGSFSTLEIQRTEQGDSAMYLCASRPYGGMSYEQYFGPGTRLTVT.